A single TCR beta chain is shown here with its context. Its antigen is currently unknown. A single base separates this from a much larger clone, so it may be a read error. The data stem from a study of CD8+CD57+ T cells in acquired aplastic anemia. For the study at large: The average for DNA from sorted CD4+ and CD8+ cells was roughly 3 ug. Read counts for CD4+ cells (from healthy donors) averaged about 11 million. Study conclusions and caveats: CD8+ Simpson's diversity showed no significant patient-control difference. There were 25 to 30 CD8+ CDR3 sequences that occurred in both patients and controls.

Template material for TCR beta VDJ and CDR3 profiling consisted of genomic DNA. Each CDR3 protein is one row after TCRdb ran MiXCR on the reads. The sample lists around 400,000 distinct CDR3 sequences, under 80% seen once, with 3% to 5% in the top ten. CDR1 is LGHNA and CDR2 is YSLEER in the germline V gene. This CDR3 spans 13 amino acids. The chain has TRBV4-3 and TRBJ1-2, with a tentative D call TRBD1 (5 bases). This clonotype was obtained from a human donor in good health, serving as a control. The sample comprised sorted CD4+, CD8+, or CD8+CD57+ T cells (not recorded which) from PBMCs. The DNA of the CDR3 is TGCGCCAGCAGCCGGGGTGGGACCCTTGGCTGCACCTTC. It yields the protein CASSRGGTLGCTF.